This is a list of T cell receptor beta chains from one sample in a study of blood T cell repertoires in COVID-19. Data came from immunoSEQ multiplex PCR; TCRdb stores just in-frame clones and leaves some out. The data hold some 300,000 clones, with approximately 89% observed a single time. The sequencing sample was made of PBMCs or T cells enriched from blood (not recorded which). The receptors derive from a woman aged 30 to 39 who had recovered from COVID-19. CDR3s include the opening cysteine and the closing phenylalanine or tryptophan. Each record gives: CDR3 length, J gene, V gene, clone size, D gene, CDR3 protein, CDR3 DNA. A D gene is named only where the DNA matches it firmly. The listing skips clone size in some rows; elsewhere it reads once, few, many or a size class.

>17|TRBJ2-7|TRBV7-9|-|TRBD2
CASSFRASGLSSYEQYF
TGTGCCAGCAGCTTTAGGGCTAGCGGCCTCAGCTCCTACGAGCAGTACTTC
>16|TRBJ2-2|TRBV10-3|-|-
CATATSGNPVTGELFF
TGTGCCACCGCCACCTCCGGGAACCCAGTAACCGGGGAGCTGTTTTTT
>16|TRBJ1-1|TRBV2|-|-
CASSESVWWQNTEAFF
TGTGCCAGCAGTGAATCAGTCTGGTGGCAAAACACTGAAGCTTTCTTT
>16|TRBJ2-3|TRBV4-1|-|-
CASSQEGDVSTDTQYF
TGCGCCAGCAGCCAAGAAGGAGACGTTAGCACAGATACGCAGTATTTT
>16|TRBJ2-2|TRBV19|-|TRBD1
CASSMGIGGGTGELFF
TGTGCCAGTAGCATGGGAATAGGGGGCGGCACCGGGGAGCTGTTTTTT
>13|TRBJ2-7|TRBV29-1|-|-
CSVQVGSVYEQYF
TGCAGCGTTCAGGTCGGGAGCGTCTACGAGCAGTACTTC
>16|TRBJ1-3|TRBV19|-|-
CASSIAHEGSGNTIYF
TGTGCCAGTAGTATAGCCCACGAGGGCTCTGGAAACACCATATATTTT
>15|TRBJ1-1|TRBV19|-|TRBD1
CASSMGTGGQDEAFF
TGTGCCAGTAGTATGGGGACAGGGGGCCAGGATGAAGCTTTCTTT
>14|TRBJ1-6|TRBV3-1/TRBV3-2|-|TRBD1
CASSSGQGNSPLHF
TGTGCCAGCAGCTCGGGACAGGGTAATTCACCCCTCCACTTT
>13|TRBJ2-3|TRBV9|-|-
CASSVVTTDTQYF
TGTGCCAGCAGCGTCGTAACTACAGATACGCAGTATTTT
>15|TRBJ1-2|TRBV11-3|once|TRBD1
CAGAGYGQGAHGYTF
TGTGCCGGAGCGGGTTACGGACAGGGGGCACATGGCTACACCTTC
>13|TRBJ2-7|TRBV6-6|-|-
CASRRDLTYEQYF
TGTGCCAGCAGGCGGGACTTAACCTACGAGCAGTACTTC
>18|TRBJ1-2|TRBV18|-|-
CASSPRKAGREDDYGYTF
TGTGCCAGCTCACCAAGAAAGGCAGGTCGGGAGGATGACTATGGCTACACCTTC
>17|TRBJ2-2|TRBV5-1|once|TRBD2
CASSPGTSSYITGELFF
TGCGCCAGCAGCCCCGGGACTAGCAGCTACATCACCGGGGAGCTGTTTTTT
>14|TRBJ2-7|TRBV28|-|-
CASSPRRDPYEQYF
TGTGCCAGCAGCCCCCGGCGGGATCCATACGAGCAGTACTTC
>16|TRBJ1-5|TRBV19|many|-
CASSTLPGDSNQPQHF
TGTGCCAGTAGTACCCTACCGGGGGACAGCAATCAGCCCCAGCATTTT
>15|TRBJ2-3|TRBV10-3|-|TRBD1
CAIRTGTGGPDTQYF
TGTGCCATCAGAACCGGGACAGGGGGTCCAGATACGCAGTATTTT
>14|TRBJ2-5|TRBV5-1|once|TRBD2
CASSTSGNQETQYF
TGCGCCAGCAGCACTAGCGGGAACCAAGAGACCCAGTACTTC
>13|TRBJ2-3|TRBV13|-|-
CASSRLSTDTQYF
TGTGCCAGCAGCCGACTAAGTACAGATACGCAGTATTTT
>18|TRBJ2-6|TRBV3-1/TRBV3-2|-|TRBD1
CASSLPIKQGNGANVLTF
TGTGCCAGCAGCCTACCGATCAAACAGGGGAATGGGGCCAACGTCCTGACTTTC
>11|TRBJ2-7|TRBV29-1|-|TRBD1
CSVGTAYEQYF
TGCAGCGTCGGGACAGCCTACGAGCAGTACTTC
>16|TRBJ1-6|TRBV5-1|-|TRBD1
CASSLGQGSYNSPLHF
TGCGCCAGCAGCTTGGGACAGGGTAGTTATAATTCACCCCTCCACTTT
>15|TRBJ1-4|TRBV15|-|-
CAIRKNLQGNEKLFF
TGTGCCATCAGAAAGAATCTCCAGGGTAATGAAAAACTGTTTTTT
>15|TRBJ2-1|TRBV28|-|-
CASTHGGASDGEQFF
TGTGCCAGCACCCACGGGGGAGCGTCCGATGGTGAGCAGTTCTTC
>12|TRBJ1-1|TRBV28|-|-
CASSLGKGKAFF
TGTGCCAGCAGTTTAGGCAAGGGGAAAGCTTTCTTT
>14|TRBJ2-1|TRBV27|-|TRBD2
CASTSSGRTNEQFF
TGTGCCAGCACCTCTAGCGGGAGAACGAATGAGCAGTTCTTC
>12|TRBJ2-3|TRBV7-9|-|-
CASSLMPGTQYF
TGTGCCAGCAGTTTAATGCCGGGTACGCAGTATTTT
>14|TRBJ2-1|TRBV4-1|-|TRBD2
CASSPSGTRNEQFF
TGCGCCAGCAGCCCAAGCGGGACTCGGAATGAGCAGTTCTTC
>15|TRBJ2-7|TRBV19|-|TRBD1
CASRGGQGAAYEQYF
TGTGCCAGTAGGGGTGGACAGGGGGCCGCCTACGAGCAGTACTTC
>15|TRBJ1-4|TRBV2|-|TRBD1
CASSLTGTGNEKLFF
TGTGCCAGCAGTTTGACCGGGACAGGGAATGAAAAACTGTTTTTT
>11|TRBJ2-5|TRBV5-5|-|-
CASSQQETQYF
TGTGCCAGCAGCCAACAAGAGACCCAGTACTTC
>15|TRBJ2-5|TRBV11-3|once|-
CASSLGGSSQETQYF
TGTGCCAGCAGCTTGGGGGGATCGAGTCAAGAGACCCAGTACTTC
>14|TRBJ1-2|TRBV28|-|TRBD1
CASSPGQGDYGYTF
TGTGCCAGCAGTCCCGGACAGGGAGACTATGGCTACACCTTC
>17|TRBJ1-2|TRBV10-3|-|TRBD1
CAISAVWTGGFSSGYTF
TGTGCCATCAGTGCGGTTTGGACAGGGGGATTTTCTAGTGGCTACACCTTC
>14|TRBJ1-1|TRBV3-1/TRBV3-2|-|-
CASSQRDFYTEAFF
TGTGCCAGCAGCCAAAGGGACTTCTACACTGAAGCTTTCTTT
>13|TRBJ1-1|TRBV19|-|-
CASSIVTGTEAFF
TGTGCCAGTAGTATAGTTACGGGGACTGAAGCTTTCTTT
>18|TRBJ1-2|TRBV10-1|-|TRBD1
CASSENVDRALRKGGYTF
TGCGCCAGCAGTGAAAACGTGGACAGGGCTTTACGAAAGGGTGGCTACACCTTC
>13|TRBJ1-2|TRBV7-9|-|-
CASSFLQSYGYTF
TGTGCCAGCAGCTTTTTACAAAGCTATGGCTACACCTTC
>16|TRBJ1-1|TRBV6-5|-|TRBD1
CASSYSGAGGSTEAFF
TGTGCCAGCAGTTACTCGGGGGCAGGGGGGAGCACTGAAGCTTTCTTT
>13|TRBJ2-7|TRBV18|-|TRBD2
CASSPGLAYEQYF
TGTGCCAGCTCACCGGGACTAGCCTACGAGCAGTACTTC
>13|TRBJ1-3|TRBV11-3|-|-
CASSLQSGNTIYF
TGTGCCAGCTCTCTACAGAGTGGAAACACCATATATTTT
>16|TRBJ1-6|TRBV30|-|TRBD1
CASRPDRSSYNSPLHF
TGTGCCTCCAGACCGGACAGGAGCTCCTATAATTCACCCCTCCACTTT